The table lists the clone carrying this T cell receptor (beta chain) with a few counts. The data stem from a study of T-cell memory formation after mild COVID-19. MiXCR, applied by TCRdb to the 5' RACE reads, yields one record per CDR3 protein. This repertoire shows about 130,000 distinct CDR3 sequences, under 30% found once; its top ten account for 24%. The sample was PBMCs or a T cell subset sorted from them (not recorded which). The sequence derives from an adult woman who had mild COVID-19 (a few samples of this study predate the infection). Cell type and time point are not known.

In nucleotides, the CDR3 is TGTGCCAGCAGCTACCTACCCGCCGGGGGCGCGGAAGGCTACACCTTC. It is translated as CASSYLPAGGAEGYTF. The chain combines TRBV7-2 with TRBJ1-2, with a possible D match to TRBD1 (6 bases). Trimming removed 4 bases from V and 8 bases from J, with 23 bases in between. The germline CDR1 and CDR2 sequences are SGHTA and FQGNSA. This CDR3 comprises 16 residues. Full variable domain (rest looked up from reference TRBV7-2 and TRBJ1-2): GAGVSQSPSNKVTEKGKDVELRCDPISGHTALYWYRQSLGQGLEFLIYFQGNSAPDKSGLPSDRFSAERTGGSVSTLTIQRTQQEDSAVYLCASSYLPAGGAEGYTFGSGTRLTVV.